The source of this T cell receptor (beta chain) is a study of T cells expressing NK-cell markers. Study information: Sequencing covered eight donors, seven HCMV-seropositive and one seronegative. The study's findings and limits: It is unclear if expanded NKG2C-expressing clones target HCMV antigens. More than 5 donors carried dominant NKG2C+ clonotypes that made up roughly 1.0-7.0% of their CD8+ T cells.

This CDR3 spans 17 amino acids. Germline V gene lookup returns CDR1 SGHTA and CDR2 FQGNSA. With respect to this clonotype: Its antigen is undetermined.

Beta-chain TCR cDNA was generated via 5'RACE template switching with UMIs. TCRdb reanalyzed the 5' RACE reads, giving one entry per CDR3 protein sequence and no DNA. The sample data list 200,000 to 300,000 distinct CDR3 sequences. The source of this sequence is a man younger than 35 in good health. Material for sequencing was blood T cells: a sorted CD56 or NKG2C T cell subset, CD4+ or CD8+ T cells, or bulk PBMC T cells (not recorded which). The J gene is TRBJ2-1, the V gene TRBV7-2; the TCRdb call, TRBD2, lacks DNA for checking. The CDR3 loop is CASSLGLAGGRYNEQFF.